A selection of T cell receptor beta chains follows, all from one sample in a study of T cell responses to AZD1222 COVID-19 vaccine. TCRdb's table, derived via immunoSEQ multiplex PCR, lists solely in-frame clones and lacks some. This sample carries 200,000 or so clones, just over 85% of them seen once, and the ten largest clones take approximately 8%. Sample: peripheral blood, taken on day 0 of AZD1222 vaccination. These receptors came from an adult in good health. The CDR3 runs from the conserved cysteine through the conserved F or W. A D gene is named only where the DNA matches it firmly. Only some rows state a clone size, as once, few, many or a class for expanded clones.

V	length	size	D	J	DNA	CDR3
TRBV19	14	-	TRBD1	TRBJ2-7	TGTGCCAGTAGTATAGGACAGGGGTCCTACGAGCAGTACTTC	CASSIGQGSYEQYF
TRBV15	17	-	TRBD1	TRBJ1-4	TGTGCCACCAGCAGAGTCCCCACAGGGGCTTTTAATGAAAAACTGTTTTTT	CATSRVPTGAFNEKLFF
TRBV27	14	-	-	TRBJ1-4	TGTGCCAGCAGTGAGAGATCGGTTAATGAAAAACTGTTTTTT	CASSERSVNEKLFF
TRBV11-2	15	-	TRBD1	TRBJ1-4	TGTGCCAGCAGCTTAGATCAGGGGGCAGGTGAAAAACTGTTTTTT	CASSLDQGAGEKLFF
TRBV7-2	17	-	TRBD1	TRBJ1-6	TGTGCCAGCAGCCACGCCCTACAGGGGGCCTATAATTCACCCCTCCACTTT	CASSHALQGAYNSPLHF
TRBV5-1	14	-	-	TRBJ2-3	TGCGCCAGCAGCTTTTCGGACGGCACAGATACGCAGTATTTT	CASSFSDGTDTQYF
TRBV5-6	15	-	-	TRBJ2-7	TGTGCCAGCAGCTTGCGGGGGATTGAGAGGTACGAGCAGTACTTC	CASSLRGIERYEQYF
TRBV25-1	15	-	-	TRBJ1-4	TGTGCCAGCAGTGAATATGGGACTGCTAATGAAAAACTGTTTTTT	CASSEYGTANEKLFF
TRBV3-1/TRBV3-2	16	-	-	TRBJ2-2	TGTGCCAGCACCTGGTCCTTCGAATCGAACACCGGGGAGCTGTTTTTT	CASTWSFESNTGELFF
TRBV29-1	14	-	TRBD1	TRBJ1-4	TGCAGCGTCCAAGGGGGGACAGGGAATGAAAAACTGTTTTTT	CSVQGGTGNEKLFF
TRBV5-1	17	-	TRBD1	TRBJ1-4	TGCGCCAGCAGCGAGCCGGGACAGGGTTTGACTAATGAAAAACTGTTTTTT	CASSEPGQGLTNEKLFF
TRBV5-4	15	-	-	TRBJ2-3	TGTGCCAGCAGCTTGAGGCACGGGTTCACAGATACGCAGTATTTT	CASSLRHGFTDTQYF
TRBV9	15	-	-	TRBJ1-1	TGTGCCAGCAGCCAACGAAGCGCGGGGAACACTGAAGCTTTCTTT	CASSQRSAGNTEAFF
TRBV7-3	16	-	-	TRBJ1-6	TGTGCCAGCAGCTTAGGAGGTGGATCCTATAATTCACCCCTCCACTTT	CASSLGGGSYNSPLHF
TRBV19	14	-	TRBD1	TRBJ1-5	TGTGCCAGTAGTAGACAGGGGTTGAGTCAGCCCCAGCATTTT	CASSRQGLSQPQHF
TRBV7-9	13	-	TRBD1	TRBJ1-2	TGTGCCAGCAGCTCGGACAGGCGCTATGGCTACACCTTC	CASSSDRRYGYTF
TRBV6-4	15	-	-	TRBJ2-7	TGTGCCAGCAGTGTCCCTTACCGACAGTACTACGAGCAGTACTTC	CASSVPYRQYYEQYF
TRBV19	15	-	TRBD1	TRBJ1-6	TGTGCCAGTAGTATGGACAGGGCGTTCAATTCACCCCTCCACTTT	CASSMDRAFNSPLHF
TRBV19	13	-	-	TRBJ2-7	TGTGCCAGTAGCCTAGGACAGTCCTACGAGCAGTACTTC	CASSLGQSYEQYF
TRBV9	14	-	-	TRBJ2-7	TGTGCCAGCAGCTTCGGGGACACGTCCTACGAGCAGTACTTC	CASSFGDTSYEQYF
TRBV5-1	14	-	TRBD1	TRBJ1-4	TGCGCCAGCAGGCCCGGGACAGTGAATGAAAAACTGTTTTTT	CASRPGTVNEKLFF
TRBV19	14	-	-	TRBJ2-7	TGTGCCAGTAGTATCGACCGACCGTCCTACGAGCAGTACTTC	CASSIDRPSYEQYF
TRBV6-5	15	-	TRBD1	TRBJ1-1	TGTGCCAGCAGCATACGGACAGGAGGGAACACTGAAGCTTTCTTT	CASSIRTGGNTEAFF
TRBV5-1	14	few	-	TRBJ1-4	TGCGCCAGCAGCTTGGGGGCAACTAATGAAAAACTGTTTTTT	CASSLGATNEKLFF
TRBV7-2	15	-	TRBD2	TRBJ2-7	TGTGCCAGCAGCTTAGTCGGGGGGGCAGGCTACGAGCAGTACTTC	CASSLVGGAGYEQYF
TRBV4-3	14	-	-	TRBJ1-1	TGCGCCAGCAGCCAAGATCAAGGGCTGGGTGAAGCTTTCTTT	CASSQDQGLGEAFF
TRBV10-3	16	-	TRBD1	TRBJ2-5	TGTGCCATCAGTGAGTCTCCAGGACAGGTCCAAGAGACCCAGTACTTC	CAISESPGQVQETQYF
TRBV27	13	-	-	TRBJ2-7	TGTGCCAGCAGTTTAACATCAACCTACGAGCAGTACTTC	CASSLTSTYEQYF
TRBV7-2	14	-	-	TRBJ2-7	TGTGCCAGCAGCTCAATGGCGGCAGCCAGTGAGCAGTACTTC	CASSSMAAASEQYF
TRBV2	14	once	TRBD2	TRBJ2-1	TGTGCCAGCAGTCGGGAGCGGGGCGACAATGAGCAGTTCTTC	CASSRERGDNEQFF
TRBV7-2	16	-	-	TRBJ1-6	TGTGCCAGCAGCTTAGCCTCCGGGACGGGAGATTCACCCCTCCACTTT	CASSLASGTGDSPLHF